Described below is a single TCR beta chain sequence and its context. Its antigen target is currently unknown. No much larger clonotype is one base removed from it; base qualities were not supplied. In the ViraFEST assay, PBMC were stimulated with viral peptide pools, and TCR sequencing was then used to find antigen-specific CD4+ T cell clonotypes based on their expansion. After roughly 11 days of culture, CD4+ T cells were isolated with the EasySep CD4+ T cell isolation kit. Convalescent patients had PCR-confirmed SARS-CoV-2 infection between March and December 2020, before Alpha, Beta and Delta variants emerged in the United States. Under 2.5 million PBMC per well were cultured with about 9.6 ug/ml peptides in IMDM containing around 4.6% human AB serum, 8.5 to 10 IU/ml IL-2 and gentamicin. On days 3 and 7, half of the culture medium was replaced with fresh IL-2-containing medium. Unless otherwise noted, each peptide stimulation condition was cultured in triplicate wells. PBMC were separated from whole blood using Ficoll-Paque Plus gradient centrifugation and were then either cryopreserved at -140C or used fresh. Genomic DNA was extracted from cultured CD4+ T cells with the QIAamp micro DNA kit.

The library came from the immunoSEQ multiplex PCR assay. TCR beta CDR3 sequencing was performed on DNA from the cultured, isolated CD4+ T cells. The published analysis was carried out like this. Non-productive TCR sequences were removed and reads were trimmed to the CDR3 region, keeping CDR3s of at least 7 amino acids. Antigen-specific clonotypes were identified using the MANAFEST web app by comparison of expansion in peptide wells against reference cultures. To count as positive, a clone had to show expansion at FDR<0.05 compared with the reference and with all other wells, an odds ratio above 5, and a frequency above 0.1% in two replicate wells. A clonotype was defined as cross-reactive if the clonotype was significantly expanded both in SARS-CoV-2 spike wells and in at least one common cold coronavirus spike condition. Levenshtein distance calculated with the stringdist R package was used to assess CDR3 similarity, and unrooted trees were constructed with ape in R 3.6.1. This is the immuneACCESS table as TCRdb keeps it, with only in-frame sequences that have V and J called. A part of the clones is gone; compared with another copy, unresolved V genes explain less than half, and the rest is unexplained. D and trimming were read from the DNA, whereas the V and J calls and clone size are those reported in that table. This sample gives about 45,000 clones in total; approximately 81% of them show up just once. In total, the top ten clones hold around 30% of the sample.

The data were obtained in a study of vaccination effects on CD4 cells after COVID-19 (dated by TCRdb to between 2022 and 2023). Background for the entire study: Each participant received two doses of an mRNA SARS-CoV-2 vaccine, either BNT162b2 or mRNA-1273. In a couple of convalescent patients, pre-vaccine samples were collected 16 days and one week ahead of the first dose, 142 and 148 days after COVID-19 diagnosis. In both COVID-19 convalescent patients and infection-naive vaccine recipients, the study compared SARS-CoV-2 spike-specific CD4+ TCR repertoires from before mRNA vaccination with those from after it. The full study included fewer than eleven COVID-19 convalescent patients and a few SARS-CoV-2-naive healthy vaccine recipients. The Oncomine TCR Beta short-read assay on an Illumina iSeq 100 was used to sequence cultures from other donors in the study. The paper as a whole reports these results and caveats: Among convalescent patients, the spike-reactive repertoire after vaccination was made up mainly of new vaccine-induced clones that were largely distinct from the clones induced by infection. The study was limited by a small number of convalescent patients, and early post-infection timepoints were lacking. Both infection-induced and vaccine-induced clones contracted markedly at late post-vaccination timepoints, which is consistent with waning T cell responses.

CDR1 and CDR2 are read off the germline V gene (reference sequence) as LNHDA and SQIVND. V trim: 7 bases; J trim: 9 bases; unmatched bases: 7. Its CDR3 holds 13 amino acids, cysteine through phenylalanine. Left in the record is the CDR3 DNA by itself, 39 bases read in frame from the first base. The sequence joins TRBV19 to TRBJ2-4, with 9 central nucleotides matching TRBD2. Sequences were derived from CD4+ T cells from PBMCs cultured with a peptide pool, sampled before COVID-19 vaccination. The receptor was isolated from a human donor who had a prior SARS-CoV-2 infection. The CDR3 region: CASIHSGSGIQYF. The sequenced DNA is TGTGCCAGTATTCATAGCGGGAGCGGCATTCAGTACTTC.